This T cell receptor beta chain comes out of a study of blood T cell repertoires in COVID-19. Study context: Spain, Italy and the United States supplied samples that represented acute and convalescent COVID-19. The analysed material was cDNA or gDNA that came from T cells, B-cell-depleted T cells, or PBMCs.

Germline V gene lookup returns CDR1 MNHEY and CDR2 SMNVEV (reference sequence). The V gene end was trimmed by 5 bases and the J gene end by 6 bases; junction bases not matched to a gene: 5. The CDR3 sequence is 14 residues long. Study processing details: Reference gene primer amplification in the assay estimated nucleated cell counts. TCRdb keeps only in-frame clones here, not all; method: immunoSEQ multiplex PCR. For V, J and clone size, that table is used; D and trimming come from the DNA. Counted here are about 79,000 clones, about 90% occurring once; the ten biggest clones make up over 4%. Sample: peripheral blood. The chain has TRBV27 and TRBJ2-2; TRBD1 aligns across 8 bases. The clonotype originates from a man aged 45 to 65 with active COVID-19. CDR3 sequence (DNA): TGTGCCAGCAGTAGGGACAGGCCCCCCGGGGAGCTGTTTTTT. It translates to CASSRDRPPGELFF.